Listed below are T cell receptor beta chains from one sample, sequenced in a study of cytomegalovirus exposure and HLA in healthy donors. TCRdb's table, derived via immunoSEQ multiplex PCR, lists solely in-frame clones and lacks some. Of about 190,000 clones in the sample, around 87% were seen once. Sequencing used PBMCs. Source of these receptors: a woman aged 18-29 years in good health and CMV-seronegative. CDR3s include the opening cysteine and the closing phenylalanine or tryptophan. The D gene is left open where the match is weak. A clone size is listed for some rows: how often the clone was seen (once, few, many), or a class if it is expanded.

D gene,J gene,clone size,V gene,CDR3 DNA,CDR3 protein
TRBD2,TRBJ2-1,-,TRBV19,TGTGCCAGTAGTATGAGGCACGGTTTTAGCGGGGTAAATAATGAGCAGTTCTTC,CASSMRHGFSGVNNEQFF
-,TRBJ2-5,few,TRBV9,TGTGCCAGCAGCTGGGGGGAGTCTGAGACCCAGTACTTC,CASSWGESETQYF
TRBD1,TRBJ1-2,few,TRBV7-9,TGTGCCAGCAGCTTAGGAGGACAGGGGCGGAACTATGGCTACACCTTC,CASSLGGQGRNYGYTF
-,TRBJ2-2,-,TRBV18,TGTGCCAGCTCACCACCGTCCAATACCGGGGAGCTGTTTTTT,CASSPPSNTGELFF
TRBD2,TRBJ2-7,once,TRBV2,TGTGCCAGCAGTGAAGAGGGACTACTCGAGCAGTACTTC,CASSEEGLLEQYF
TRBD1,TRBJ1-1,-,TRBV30,TGTGCCTGGAGTCGACGACAGGGTACTCTGAACACTGAAGCTTTCTTT,CAWSRRQGTLNTEAFF
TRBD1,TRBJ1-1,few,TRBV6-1,TGTGCCAGCGGGGACAGGGCTACTGAAGCTTTCTTT,CASGDRATEAFF
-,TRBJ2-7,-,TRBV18,TGTGCCAGCTCCCAGGGTGTCCAGGGCCTTTCCTACGAGCAGTACTTC,CASSQGVQGLSYEQYF
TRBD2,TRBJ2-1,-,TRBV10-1,TGCGCCAGCAGTGGTCCAAGGACTAGCGGTTCGAGCTCCTACAATGAGCAGTTCTTC,CASSGPRTSGSSSYNEQFF
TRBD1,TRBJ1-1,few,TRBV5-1,TGCGCCAGCAGCTTGGCCGGACAGGGCCTGAACACTGAAGCTTTCTTT,CASSLAGQGLNTEAFF
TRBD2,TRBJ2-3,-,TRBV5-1,TGCGCCAGCAGCGGCCCGACTAGCGGACTGGCAGATACGCAGTATTTT,CASSGPTSGLADTQYF
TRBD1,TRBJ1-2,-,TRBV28,TGTGCCAGCAGCTACCCGGACAGGGGGAGTCAGGGCTACACCTTC,CASSYPDRGSQGYTF
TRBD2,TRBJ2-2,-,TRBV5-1,TGCGCCAGCAGCCAACGGACTAGCGGGAGGCCCGGGGAGCTGTTTTTT,CASSQRTSGRPGELFF
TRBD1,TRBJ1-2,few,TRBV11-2,TGTGCCAGCAGCCTAACGACAGGGGTCGTATCCTATGGCTACACCTTC,CASSLTTGVVSYGYTF
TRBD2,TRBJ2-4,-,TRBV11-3,TGTGCCAGCGCGGGGGGCAGGGTAGGGAGCATTCAGTACTTC,CASAGGRVGSIQYF
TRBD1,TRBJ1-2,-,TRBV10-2,TGCGCCAGCAGTGAACAGGGGGGTAACTATGGCTACACCTTC,CASSEQGGNYGYTF
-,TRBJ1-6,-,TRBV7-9,TGTGCCAGCGAGGATAGGGGCCCAATGAAATCACCCCTCCACTTT,CASEDRGPMKSPLHF
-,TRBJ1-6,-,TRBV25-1,TGTGCCAGCAGTACGGAGGTGGGGTGGGGTAATTCACCCCTCCACTTT,CASSTEVGWGNSPLHF
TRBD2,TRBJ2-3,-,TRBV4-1,TGCGCCAGCAGCCAAGAAGCACTAGCGGGAGATACGCAGTATTTT,CASSQEALAGDTQYF
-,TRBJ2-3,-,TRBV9,TGTGCCAGCAGCGCCAACCCAGGAGATACGCAGTATTTT,CASSANPGDTQYF
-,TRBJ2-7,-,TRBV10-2,TGCGCCAGCGGGCCAGGCTACGAGCAGTACTTC,CASGPGYEQYF
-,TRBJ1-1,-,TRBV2,TGTGCCAGCAGCCAGGGTGAGAACACTGAAGCTTTCTTT,CASSQGENTEAFF
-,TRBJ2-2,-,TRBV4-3,TGCGCCAGCAGCCAAAAGGTACCAGGCAGGGCTCCAACACCCGGGGAGCTGTTTTTT,CASSQKVPGRAPTPGELFF
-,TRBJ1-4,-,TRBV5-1,TGCGCCAGCAGCGTTACAGGTAGCCCGAATGAAAAACTGTTTTTT,CASSVTGSPNEKLFF
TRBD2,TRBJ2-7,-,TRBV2,TGTGCCAGCAGTGTCTCCGAACCGGGACTAGCTTACGAGCAGTACTTC,CASSVSEPGLAYEQYF
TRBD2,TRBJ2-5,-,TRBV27,TGTGCCAGCAGTTTACTAGCGGACCAAGAGACCCAGTACTTC,CASSLLADQETQYF
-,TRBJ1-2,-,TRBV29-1,TGCAGCGTTGCTCGGGACACTCAAAACTATGGCTACACCTTC,CSVARDTQNYGYTF
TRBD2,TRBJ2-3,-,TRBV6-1,TGTGCCAGCAGTTATAGCGGGGGGACAGATACGCAGTATTTT,CASSYSGGTDTQYF
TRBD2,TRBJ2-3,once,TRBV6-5,TGTGCCAGCAGTTACTCGGCGGGGGTCCCAGATACGCAGTATTTT,CASSYSAGVPDTQYF
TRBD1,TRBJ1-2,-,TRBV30,TGTGCCTGGAGTGTACCGGACAGGGTCGGGTATGGCTACACCTTC,CAWSVPDRVGYGYTF
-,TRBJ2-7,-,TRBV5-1,TGCGCCAGCAGCTTGACCGACAGCGGGTTCTACGAGCAGTACTTC,CASSLTDSGFYEQYF
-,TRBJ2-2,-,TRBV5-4,TGTGCCAGCAGCTTGCAGGGTAGCAGCGGGGAGCTGTTTTTT,CASSLQGSSGELFF
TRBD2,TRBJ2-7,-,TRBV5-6,TGTGCCAGCAGCTTCAAAGCTGTAGCGGGAGGAGGCGAGCAGTACTTC,CASSFKAVAGGGEQYF
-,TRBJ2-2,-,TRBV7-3,TGTGCCAGCAGCGCGGCAGTACCTGACGTGAACACCGGGGAGCTGTTTTTT,CASSAAVPDVNTGELFF
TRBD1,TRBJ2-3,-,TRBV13,TGTGCCAGCAGCTTAGGCGGAGGAAGGGGGCCAGATACGCAGTATTTT,CASSLGGGRGPDTQYF
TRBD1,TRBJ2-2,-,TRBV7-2,TGTGCCAGCAGACGGGGACAGCCTTTCGCGAACACCGGGGAGCTGTTTTTT,CASRRGQPFANTGELFF
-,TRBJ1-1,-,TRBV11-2,TGTGCCAGCAGCTTCGGACATTTGAACACTGAAGCTTTCTTT,CASSFGHLNTEAFF
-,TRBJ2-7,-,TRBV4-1,TGCGCCAGCAGCCAAGTGCAGGGGGGATCCTACGAGCAGTACTTC,CASSQVQGGSYEQYF
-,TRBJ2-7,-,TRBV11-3,TGTGCCAGCAGCAACAACCGGGACTACGAGCAGTACTTC,CASSNNRDYEQYF
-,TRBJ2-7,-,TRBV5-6,TGTGCCAGCAGGATGCCAGGGTACCCCCATTACGAGCAGTACTTC,CASRMPGYPHYEQYF
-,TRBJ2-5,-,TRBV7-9,TGTGCCAGCAGCGAAACCGGGATCACCTCGGAGACCCAGTACTTC,CASSETGITSETQYF
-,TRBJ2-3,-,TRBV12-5,TGTGCTAGTGGACGTGCTGGGGCGTCAGATACGCAGTATTTT,CASGRAGASDTQYF
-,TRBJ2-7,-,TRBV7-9,TGTGCCAGCAGCTCCGGACACCGGAGCTACGAGCAGTACTTC,CASSSGHRSYEQYF
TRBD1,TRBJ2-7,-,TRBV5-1,TGCGCCAGCAGCCCCGGGACAGAGTTCTACGAGCAGTACTTC,CASSPGTEFYEQYF
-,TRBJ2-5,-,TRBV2,TGTGCCAGCAGTGAAGCGCTTGCCAGGAACTCCCAAGAGACCCAGTACTTC,CASSEALARNSQETQYF
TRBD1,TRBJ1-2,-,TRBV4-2,TGTGCCAGCAGCCAATATGGGACAGATAACTATGGCTACACCTTC,CASSQYGTDNYGYTF
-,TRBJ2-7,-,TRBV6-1,TGTGCCAGCAGACTAGCCGTCTACGAGCAGTACTTC,CASRLAVYEQYF
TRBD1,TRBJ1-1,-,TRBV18,TGTGCCAGCTCACCGAGGAGGACAGGGAACACTGAAGCTTTCTTT,CASSPRRTGNTEAFF
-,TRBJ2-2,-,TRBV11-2,TGTGCCAGCAGCTTAGAAAGGCAGGGCAGGAACACCGGGGAGCTGTTTTTT,CASSLERQGRNTGELFF
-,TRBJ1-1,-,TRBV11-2,TGTGCCAGCAGCTTAACCGGGAGAACTGAAGCTTTCTTT,CASSLTGRTEAFF
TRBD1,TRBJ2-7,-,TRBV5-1,TGCGCCAGCAGCTTAGCACAGGGGCTCAGCTCCTACGAGCAGTACTTC,CASSLAQGLSSYEQYF
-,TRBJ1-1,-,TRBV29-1,TGCAGCGTTCAAGGGAACAGCCCTGGTTCTGAAGCTTTCTTT,CSVQGNSPGSEAFF
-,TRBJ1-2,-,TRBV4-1,TGCGCCAGCAGCCAAGGGGCCGCTAACTATGGCTACACCTTC,CASSQGAANYGYTF
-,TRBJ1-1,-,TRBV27,TGTGCCAGCAGTTTAGGGAGGAACACTGAAGCTTTCTTT,CASSLGRNTEAFF